Presented here are 21 T cell receptor beta chains from one specimen sequenced in a study of monozygotic twins with inflammatory bowel disease. TCRdb re-called the 5' RACE reads; every CDR3 protein appears as one record, without DNA. This listing includes fewer than 550,000 distinct CDR3 sequences. Source material: blood. These receptors were collected from a human donor with ulcerative colitis or Crohn's disease, or a healthy co-twin of an affected twin (not recorded which).

The chain carries TRBV20-1 and TRBJ2-7; TCRdb indicates TRBD2, and absent DNA this call remains unverified. CDR1 is DFQATT and CDR2 is SNEGSKA in the germline V gene (reference sequence). The CDR3 loop spans 15 amino acids. The CDR3 spells CSERETSGGADEQYF.

The rearrangement joins TRBV19 to TRBJ2-1; no DNA is available, so the TRBD2 call from TCRdb remains unchecked. Germline-derived CDR1 and CDR2 are LNHDA and SQIVND (reference sequence). This CDR3 comprises 17 residues. The CDR3 spells CASSITKGPIFGNEQFF.

The rearrangement uses TRBV27 and TRBJ1-6. Germline CDR1 is MNHEY and CDR2 is SMNVEV (reference sequence). The CDR3 covers 14 residues. CDR3 region: CASSFSQYGSPLHF.

This rearrangement joins TRBV5-5 to TRBJ1-2; TCRdb calls TRBD1, which cannot be checked without DNA. Germline CDR1 and CDR2: SGHKS and YYEKEE (reference sequence). This CDR3 has 16 amino acids. CDR3 region: CASSTPTGPANYGYTF.

This chain links TRBV28 with TRBJ1-2; TCRdb picks TRBD1, but there is no DNA to check that call. Looked up from germline, CDR1 is MDHEN and CDR2 is SYDVKM. This CDR3 region has 13 residues. The CDR3 loop is CASRETGDYGYTF.

This chain links TRBV18 with TRBJ1-6. CDR3 length: 13 amino acids. Germline V gives CDR1 KGHSH, CDR2 LQKENI. CDR3 protein: CASSPLDNSPLHF.

The chain combines TRBV20-1 with TRBJ2-1; the D call of TRBD2 rests on TCRdb alone, since no DNA is present to check it. The germline CDR1 and CDR2 sequences are DFQATT and SNEGSKA (reference sequence). The CDR3 loop spans 15 amino acids. The CDR3 protein is CSAPGTSGRVYEQFF.

The V call is TRBV7-3, the J call TRBJ2-2; TCRdb picks TRBD2, but there is no DNA to check that call. Germline V gives CDR1 SGHTA, CDR2 FQGTGA. This CDR3 region has 19 residues. CDR3 loop: CASSLNGVAGGQGSGELFF.

This chain uses TRBV25-1 with TRBJ1-1; TCRdb picks TRBD1, but there is no DNA to check that call. The CDR3 contains 11 residues. Germline V gene data show CDR1 as MGHDK and CDR2 as SYGVNS. CDR3 protein: CASSETGEAFF. The full variable domain, its missing parts supplied by reference TRBV25-1 and TRBJ1-1, is EADIYQTPRYLVIGTGKKITLECSQTMGHDKMYWYQQDPGMELHLIHYSYGVNSTEKGDLSSESTVSRIRTEHFPLTLESARPSHTSQYLCASSETGEAFFGQGTRLTVV.

The chain links TRBV6-6 to TRBJ1-5; the TCRdb D gene call, TRBD1, has no DNA to confirm it. There are 14 residues in the CDR3. Germline CDR1 reads MNHNY; CDR2 reads SVGAGI (reference sequence). The CDR3 spells CASGIRGHNQPQHF.

The V and J genes are TRBV30 and TRBJ1-1; the TCRdb D gene call, TRBD1, has no DNA to confirm it. There are 13 residues in the CDR3. Germline V gene data show CDR1 as GTSNPN and CDR2 as SVGIG (reference sequence). CDR3 sequence reads: CAWADRADTEAFF.

V is TRBV7-9 and J is TRBJ1-1; with no DNA, the TCRdb D assignment of TRBD1 cannot be verified. The V gene's germline CDR1 is SEHNR and CDR2 FQNEAQ (reference sequence). This CDR3 has 14 amino acids. The chain's CDR3 is CASSLEGGNTEAFF. The whole variable domain, remainder taken from reference TRBV7-9 and TRBJ1-1, is DTGVSQNPRHKITKRGQNVTFRCDPISEHNRLYWYRQTLGQGPEFLTYFQNEAQLEKSRLLSDRFSAERPKGSFSTLEIQRTEQGDSAMYLCASSLEGGNTEAFFGQGTRLTVV.

The chain joins TRBV7-9 to TRBJ1-4; TCRdb's D call, TRBD1, is unchecked because there is no DNA. This CDR3 region has 17 residues. Germline assignment: CDR1 SEHNR and CDR2 FQNEAQ (reference sequence). CDR3 sequence reads: CGSSSGQARATKEKLFF.

The chain employs TRBV29-1 and TRBJ1-1; lacking DNA, the TRBD1 call made by TCRdb goes unchecked. CDR3 length equals 14 residues. Germline V lookup: CDR1 SQVTM, CDR2 ANQGSEA. The CDR3 sequence: CSVAFPGKATEAFF.

The chain carries TRBV5-1 and TRBJ2-1. This CDR3 has 16 amino acids. Looked up from germline, CDR1 is SGHRS and CDR2 is YFSETQ. The CDR3 protein is CASSLAHSFGYNEQFF.

CDR3 loop: CAAGLAGVWSEQFF. V and J are TRBV30 and TRBJ2-1; the D call of TRBD2 rests on TCRdb alone, since no DNA is present to check it. Germline V gives CDR1 GTSNPN, CDR2 SVGIG (reference sequence). The CDR3 has 14 residues.

The V gene is TRBV11-2, the J gene TRBJ2-1; without DNA, the TCRdb call of TRBD1 cannot be checked. CDR1 is SGHAT and CDR2 is FQNNGV in the germline V gene. The CDR3 has 11 residues. The CDR3: CASSSDRTGFF. The complete variable domain, with remaining parts taken from reference TRBV11-2 and TRBJ2-1, reads EAGVAQSPRYKIIEKRQSVAFWCNPISGHATLYWYQQILGQGPKLLIQFQNNGVVDDSQLPKDRFSAERLKGVDSTLKIQPAKLEDSAVYLCASSSDRTGFFGPGTRLTVL.

V usage is TRBV6-2 or TRBV6-3 and J usage is TRBJ1-3; as DNA is missing, the TRBD1 call by TCRdb cannot be tested. CDR1 and CDR2 (germline): MNHEY, SVGEGT. CDR3 length: 16 amino acids. CDR3 sequence reads: CASSYPGSGHGNTIYF.

The V gene is TRBV7-2, the J gene TRBJ2-7; without DNA, the TCRdb call of TRBD2 cannot be checked. The germline V gene has CDR1 SGHTA and CDR2 FQGNSA. The CDR3 loop spans 15 amino acids. CDR3 amino acids: CASSAETSGRYEQYF.

CDR3 sequence: CASSQNGRTSGNEQYF. The rearrangement joins TRBV3-1 to TRBJ2-7; the TRBD2 assignment by TCRdb is unverifiable without DNA. The length of the CDR3 is 16 residues. Looked up from germline, CDR1 is LGHDT and CDR2 is YNNKEL (reference sequence).

V gene TRBV20-1 combines with J gene TRBJ2-5; TCRdb outputs TRBD2, but without DNA this stays unchecked. Germline CDR1 is DFQATT and CDR2 is SNEGSKA (reference sequence). This CDR3 is 14 amino acids long. Here the CDR3 reads CSANPGLAGAGRYF.